This T cell receptor beta chain was identified in a study of CD8 T cells in ankylosing spondylitis. This clonotype was detected a few times. Antigen: not known. Quantitative 5'-RACE with molecular barcodes generated TCR beta libraries. Via MiXCR, TCRdb re-called the 5' RACE reads, giving one row per CDR3 protein. The data contain 210,000 or so distinct CDR3 sequences, 25% to 30% of them singletons. Germline V gives CDR1 DFQATT, CDR2 SNEGSKA (reference sequence). CDR3 length: 15 residues. The trim removed 0 bases at V and 7 bases at J, leaving 8 bases unmatched. Points from the study as a whole: Typical of ankylosing spondylitis blood, it appeared, was a TCR beta motif of about eight highly homologous variants. In peripheral blood, disease-linked CD8+ clones occurred at relatively low frequencies.

Source material: blood, either unsorted or a sorted T cell fraction (not recorded which). The source of this sequence is a male donor with ankylosing spondylitis or in good health (not recorded which). The chain uses TRBV20-1 and TRBJ2-1, with 8 bases lining up with TRBD2. CDR3 amino acids: CSAREREVVGNEQFF. The CDR3 DNA sequence: TGCAGTGCTAGAGAGCGGGAGGTGGTTGGGAATGAGCAGTTCTTC.